This passage covers 5 T cell receptor beta chains from one sample sequenced in a study of blood T cell repertoires in COVID-19. Libraries were prepared by immunoSEQ multiplex PCR; TCRdb keeps only in-frame clonotypes and omits some of them. The sample includes approximately 220,000 clones, approximately 80% of them seen just once. Source material: peripheral blood. Source of these receptors: a woman over 75 with acute or convalescent COVID-19.

This clone was seen more than once but under ten times. The chain combines TRBV7-2 with TRBJ1-6; the D is unclear. Germline lookup yields CDR1 SGHTA and CDR2 FQGNSA. V gave up 1 base and J gave up 6 bases, with 10 bases separating them. The CDR3 loop spans 15 amino acids. The CDR3 DNA sequence: TGTGCCAGCAGCTTAGAAGTCAGGCCTAATTCACCCCTCCACTTT. Residues: CASSLEVRPNSPLHF.

This clone was recorded only once. The CDR3 spells CAWGDRGEQFF. DNA of the CDR3: TGTGCCTGGGGGGACAGGGGTGAGCAGTTCTTC. The chain employs TRBV30 and TRBJ2-1, with TRBD1 matching 10 bases. The CDR3 totals 11 residues. Unmatched junction bases numbered 1, after V lost 5 bases and J lost 9 bases. Germline CDR1 GTSNPN, CDR2 SVGIG (reference sequence).

V gene TRBV10-3 combines with J gene TRBJ1-5, with 7 bases matching TRBD1. The germline V gene encodes CDR1 ENHRY and CDR2 SYGVKD. The V segment lost 3 bases and the J segment 4 bases; nucleotides outside the gene matches: 15. The CDR3 is 18 amino acids. The CDR3 region has the DNA TGTGCCATCAGTGACGCAAGCTCTTATGACAGGGAGAATCAGCCCCAGCATTTT. It specifies CAISDASSYDRENQPQHF.

This sequence joins TRBV21-1 and TRBJ1-4; TRBD1 is the table's D call and was not checked against the DNA. TRBV21-1 is termed a pseudogene. The CDR3 runs to 15 residues. The CDR3 coding sequence is TGTGCCAGCAGCTACAAGTTGGGGGCTGATGAAAAACTGTTTTTT. It encodes CASSYKLGADEKLFF.

The rearrangement uses TRBV7-2 and TRBJ1-1, with D possibly matching TRBD1 (6 bases). The CDR3 runs 15 residues. In germline, CDR1 is SGHTA, CDR2 FQGNSA. The V end was cut by 4 bases, the J end by 1 base, with 13 bases between. The CDR3 sequence: CASSSQPQGNTEAFF. DNA of the CDR3: TGTGCCAGCAGCTCCCAACCACAGGGGAACACTGAAGCTTTCTTT.